This note documents a single T cell receptor (beta chain) sequence. Its antigen is as yet unknown. MiXCR, run by TCRdb on the 5' RACE reads, gives a single entry per CDR3 protein. The sample carries 200,000 or so distinct CDR3 sequences, more than 8% recorded once. This CDR3 is built from 14 residues. Trimming took 8 bases from V and 8 from J, leaving 20 bases between them. The germline V gene encodes CDR1 KGHDR and CDR2 SFDVKD. The data stem from a study of T-cell memory formation after mild COVID-19. Study background: The two donors had largely donor-specific TCR clusters. The study's findings and limits: Contracting CD4+ clones sat mainly in CM and EM; CD8+ in EMRA. Memory from before infection featured some responding clones, which suggests cross-reactive memory joined. A balance of CD4 and CD8 characterized clones contracting day 15 to 85, whereas later expanders leaned CD4+.

The sample taken for sequencing was PBMCs or a T cell subset sorted from them (not recorded which). The rearrangement uses TRBV24-1 and TRBJ1-2; D might be TRBD1 (6 bases). The clonotype was recovered from a man aged 18 to 29 who had mild COVID-19 (a few samples of this study predate the infection). Cell type and time point are not known. In DNA, the CDR3 is TGTGCCACCAACCCCGGAGGGGGGCAGATCGGCTACACCTTC. Protein product: CATNPGGGQIGYTF.